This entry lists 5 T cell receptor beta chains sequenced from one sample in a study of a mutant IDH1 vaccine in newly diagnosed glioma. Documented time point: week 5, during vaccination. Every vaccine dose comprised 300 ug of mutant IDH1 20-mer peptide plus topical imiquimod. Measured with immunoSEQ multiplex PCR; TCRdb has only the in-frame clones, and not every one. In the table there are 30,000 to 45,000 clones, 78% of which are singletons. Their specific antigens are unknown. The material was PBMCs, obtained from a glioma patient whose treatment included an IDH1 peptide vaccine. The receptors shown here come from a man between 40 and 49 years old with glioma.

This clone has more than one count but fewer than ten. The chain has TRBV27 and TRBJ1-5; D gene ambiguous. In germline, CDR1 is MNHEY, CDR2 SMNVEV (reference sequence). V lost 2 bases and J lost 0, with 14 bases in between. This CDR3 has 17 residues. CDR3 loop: CASSLRPPGVSNQPQHF. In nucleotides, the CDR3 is TGTGCCAGCAGTTTAAGACCCCCCGGGGTTAGCAATCAGCCCCAGCATTTT.

The CDR3: CASSEYDGGPAGELFF. CDR3 in DNA: TGTGCCAGCAGTGAATACGATGGGGGACCGGCCGGGGAGCTGTTTTTT. The rearrangement joins TRBV6-1 to TRBJ2-2; D is tentatively TRBD1 or TRBD2 (5 bases each). Trimming left V 2 bases short and J 6 bases short, with 16 bases between. Germline CDR1 MNHNS, CDR2 SASEGT. This CDR3 is built from 16 residues.

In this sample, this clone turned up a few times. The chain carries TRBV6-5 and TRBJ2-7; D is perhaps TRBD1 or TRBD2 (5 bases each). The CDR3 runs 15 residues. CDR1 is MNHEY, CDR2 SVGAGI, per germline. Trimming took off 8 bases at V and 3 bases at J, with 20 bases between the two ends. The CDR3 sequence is CASRLFPGPIYEQYF. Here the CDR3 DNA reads TGTGCCAGCCGATTGTTCCCGGGACCAATCTACGAGCAGTACTTC.

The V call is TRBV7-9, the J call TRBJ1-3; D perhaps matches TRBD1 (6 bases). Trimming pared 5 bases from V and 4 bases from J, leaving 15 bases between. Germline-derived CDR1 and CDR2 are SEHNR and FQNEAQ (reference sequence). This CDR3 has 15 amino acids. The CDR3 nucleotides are TGTGCCAGCAGCCTATCGGGGGCGAGAGGAAACACCATATATTTT. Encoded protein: CASSLSGARGNTIYF.

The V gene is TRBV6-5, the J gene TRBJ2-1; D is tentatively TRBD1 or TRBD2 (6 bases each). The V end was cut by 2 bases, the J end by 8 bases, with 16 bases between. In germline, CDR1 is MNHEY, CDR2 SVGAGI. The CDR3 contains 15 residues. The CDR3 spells CASSYKGGSGYEQFF. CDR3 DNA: TGTGCCAGCAGTTACAAGGGGGGTTCGGGCTATGAGCAGTTCTTC.